One and the same sample provided the 7 T cell receptor beta chains below, sequenced in a study of blood T cell repertoires in COVID-19. Sequencing used immunoSEQ multiplex PCR; TCRdb keeps in-frame clones, though not all of them. The sample records around 430,000 clones, around 88% being singletons. Sequenced sample: peripheral blood. The receptors shown here come from a woman between 50 and 59 years old with COVID-19, enrolled during active disease.

The chain recombines TRBV5-4 with TRBJ2-7, with D tentatively TRBD1 (6 bases). Trimming left V 4 bases short and J 6 bases short, with 20 bases between. Germline CDR1 reads SGHNT; CDR2 reads YYREEE (reference sequence). This CDR3 contains 15 residues. The CDR3 DNA follows: TGTGCCAGCAGCCAAATCCGGGACACGCGCTCCGAGCAGTACTTC. The encoded protein is CASSQIRDTRSEQYF.

The chain employs TRBV11-2 and TRBJ1-2; TRBD1 aligns across 10 bases. Germline values: CDR1 SGHAT, CDR2 FQNNGV. Trimming took 4 bases from V and 8 from J; bases not matched to a gene: 4. The CDR3 has 13 amino acids. CDR3 nucleotide sequence: TGTGCCAGCAGCTGGGACAGGGGAGGAGGCTACACCTTC. This codes for CASSWDRGGGYTF.

The chain joins TRBV7-3 to TRBJ2-7, with a weak D call TRBD1 (6 bases). Germline assignment: CDR1 SGHTA and CDR2 FQGTGA. This CDR3 spans 20 amino acids. Trimming stripped 1 base from V and 1 base from J, with 26 bases between. CDR3 region: CASSLKTAVLRTVPSYEQYF. CDR3 sequence (DNA): TGTGCCAGCAGCTTAAAAACCGCGGTCCTTAGGACAGTTCCATCCTACGAGCAGTACTTC.

The rearrangement uses TRBV27 and TRBJ1-2; D not resolved. The CDR3 contains 13 residues. Trimming removed 2 bases from V and 2 bases from J, with 6 bases in between. Germline CDR1 reads MNHEY; CDR2 reads SMNVEV (reference sequence). The CDR3 is CASSLQQNYGYTF. The CDR3 nucleotides are TGTGCCAGCAGTTTACAACAGAACTATGGCTACACCTTC.

The J gene is TRBJ2-2, the V gene TRBV11-2; D unresolved. Trimming removed 4 bases from V and 4 bases from J, with 10 bases in between. This CDR3 region has 14 residues. Germline values: CDR1 SGHAT, CDR2 FQNNGV. CDR3 in DNA: TGTGCCAGCAGCTCTCTAGTATTCACCGGGGAGCTGTTTTTT. It codes for CASSSLVFTGELFF.

The gene calls are TRBV5-5 and TRBJ1-4; TRBD1 matches at 7 bases. There are 18 residues in the CDR3. The V segment lost 5 bases and the J segment 5 bases; nucleotides outside the gene matches: 18. In germline, CDR1 is SGHKS, CDR2 YYEKEE (reference sequence). Here the CDR3 reads CASRQVGFGTELNEKLFF. The DNA of the CDR3 is TGTGCCAGCAGACAAGTCGGGTTCGGGACAGAGCTAAATGAAAAACTGTTTTTT.

The rearrangement joins TRBV5-4 to TRBJ2-1; possibly TRBD2 for D (7 bases). Trimming took 0 bases from V and 0 from J, leaving 10 bases between them. The CDR3 extends over 16 amino acids. Germline CDR1 is SGHNT and CDR2 is YYREEE (reference sequence). The CDR3 region has the DNA TGTGCCAGCAGCTTGGGCGGGGGCCGCTCCTACAATGAGCAGTTCTTC. This sequence encodes CASSLGGGRSYNEQFF.